This paragraph reports one TCR beta chain. What it binds is unknown. This specimen comes from a study of PD-1 blockade in classical Hodgkin lymphoma. General study findings and limits: Relapsed/refractory patients reportedly had lower baseline diversity than newly diagnosed patients. Still unresolved is the cause of the repertoire differences, which may be disease activity or prior therapy.

The V gene lost 0 bases and the J gene lost 4 bases, with 8 bases spanning the gap. Germline CDR1 SGHDT, CDR2 YYEEEE. The CDR3 consists of 13 residues. The data were produced by immunoSEQ multiplex PCR, yet TCRdb's version contains in-frame clones alone and is incomplete. Of roughly 20,000 clones listed, around nine tenths were seen once; the top ten hold roughly 7.4%. Time point: newly diagnosed, previously untreated cHL patient sample. Magnetic negative selection was used to purify CD8+ T cells from thawed PBMCs. Researchers used newly diagnosed, untreated classical Hodgkin lymphoma PBMCs for comparison.

The source material was CD8+ T cells from blood. The chain recombines TRBV5-6 with TRBJ2-7; D remains ambiguous. The source of this sequence is a human donor with classical Hodgkin lymphoma. DNA of the CDR3: TGTGCCAGCAGCTTGGGTAGAGCGTACGAGCAGTACTTC. Amino acids: CASSLGRAYEQYF.